This TCR beta chain came from a study of shared clonotypes between healthy human individuals. Study background: Aged 18 to 49, the donors were a couple of women and three men.

Investigators spread the genomic DNA of each subset evenly over several immunoSEQ plates. In the original processing: Junction-only sequences produced by ImmunoSEQ had no quality scores, so filtering differed. Sequenced by immunoSEQ multiplex PCR; TCRdb stores in-frame clones only, minus some. V and J calls and clone size are copied from that table; D and trimming were computed from the DNA. The sample yields nearly 2 million clones, about 95% seen once. Looked up from germline, CDR1 is SGHVS and CDR2 is FQNEAQ. This CDR3 has 17 amino acids. V lost 3 bases to trimming and J lost 5 bases; unmatched junction nucleotides: 15. CD45RO-negative CD8 cells positively selected for CCR7 made up the naive population, which excluded terminally differentiated effector memory CD45RA+ cells. Caucasian adults living in Nashville, Tennessee, provided all samples.

The genes are TRBV7-8 and TRBJ2-5; 7 nucleotides match TRBD2. This clonotype originated in a man between 18 and 35 years old in good health. The sequenced material came from naive CD8+ T cells sorted from blood. DNA for the CDR3: TGTGCCAGCAGCTTCAGATACGCGGGAGCCCTGTCGGAGACCCAGTACTTC. This gives the protein CASSFRYAGALSETQYF. Using reference TRBV7-8 and TRBJ2-5 for the parts outside the CDR3, the full variable domain is GAGVSQSPRYKVAKRGQDVALRCDPISGHVSLFWYQQALGQGPEFLTYFQNEAQLDKSGLPSDRFFAERPEGSVSTLKIQRTQQEDSAVYLCASSFRYAGALSETQYFGPGTRLLVL.